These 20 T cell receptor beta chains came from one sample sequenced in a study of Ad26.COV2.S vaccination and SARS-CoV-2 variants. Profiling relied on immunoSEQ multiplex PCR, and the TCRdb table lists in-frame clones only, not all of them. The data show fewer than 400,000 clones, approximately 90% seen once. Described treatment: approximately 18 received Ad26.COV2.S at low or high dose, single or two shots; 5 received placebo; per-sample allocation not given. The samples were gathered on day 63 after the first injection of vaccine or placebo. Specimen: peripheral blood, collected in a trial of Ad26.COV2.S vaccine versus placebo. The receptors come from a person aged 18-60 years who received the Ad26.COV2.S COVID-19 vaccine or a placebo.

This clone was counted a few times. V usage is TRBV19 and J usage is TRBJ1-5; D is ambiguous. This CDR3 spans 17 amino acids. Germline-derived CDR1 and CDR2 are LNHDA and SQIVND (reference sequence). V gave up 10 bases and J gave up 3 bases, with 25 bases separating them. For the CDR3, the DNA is TGTGCCACCCAAAATTCCCGGAGTTTCATGTCCAATCAGCCCCAGCATTTT. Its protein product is CATQNSRSFMSNQPQHF.

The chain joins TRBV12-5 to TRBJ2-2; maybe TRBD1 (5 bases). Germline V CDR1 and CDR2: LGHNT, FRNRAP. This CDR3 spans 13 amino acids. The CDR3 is CGGRTKNTGELFF. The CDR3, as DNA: TGTGGTGGCCGGACAAAAAACACCGGGGAGCTGTTTTTT. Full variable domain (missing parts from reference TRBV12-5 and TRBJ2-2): DARVTQTPRHKVTEMGQEVTMRCQPILGHNTVFWYRQTMMQGLELLAYFRNRAPLDDSGMPKDRFSAEMPDATLATLKIQPSEPRDSAVYFCGGRTKNTGELFFGEGSRLTVL.

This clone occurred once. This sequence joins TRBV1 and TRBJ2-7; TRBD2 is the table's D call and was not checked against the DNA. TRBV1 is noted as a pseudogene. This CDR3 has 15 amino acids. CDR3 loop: CTSSRVGGRTYEQYF. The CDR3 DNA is TGCACCAGCAGCCGGGTTGGCGGGAGGACCTACGAGCAGTACTTC.

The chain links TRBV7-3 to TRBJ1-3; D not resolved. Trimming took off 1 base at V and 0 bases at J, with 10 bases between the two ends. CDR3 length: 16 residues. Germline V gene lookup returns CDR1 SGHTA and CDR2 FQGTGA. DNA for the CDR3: TGTGCCAGCAGCTTAAACACAGCAAGCTCTGGAAACACCATATATTTT. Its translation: CASSLNTASSGNTIYF.

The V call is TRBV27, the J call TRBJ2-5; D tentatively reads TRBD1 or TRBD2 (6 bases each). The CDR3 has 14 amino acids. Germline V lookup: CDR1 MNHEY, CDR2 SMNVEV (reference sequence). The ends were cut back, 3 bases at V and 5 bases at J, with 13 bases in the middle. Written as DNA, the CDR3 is TGTGCCAGCAGTTTCGTCAGGGGAGGCGAGACCCAGTACTTC. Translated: CASSFVRGGETQYF.

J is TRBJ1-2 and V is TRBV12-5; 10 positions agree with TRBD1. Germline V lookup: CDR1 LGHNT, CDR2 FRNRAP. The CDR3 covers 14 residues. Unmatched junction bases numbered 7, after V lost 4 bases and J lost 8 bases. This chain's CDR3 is CASGSGQGMGGYTF. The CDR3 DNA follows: TGTGCTAGTGGTTCGGGACAGGGGATGGGAGGCTACACCTTC.

The CDR3 DNA sequence: TGTGCCAGCAGCCCGACCGTTTTCACTAATGAAAAACTGTTTTTT. It translates to CASSPTVFTNEKLFF. The V and J genes are TRBV28 and TRBJ1-4, with unresolved D. Trimming removed 6 bases from V and 2 bases from J, with 13 bases in between. This CDR3 is built from 15 residues. Germline lookup yields CDR1 MDHEN and CDR2 SYDVKM.

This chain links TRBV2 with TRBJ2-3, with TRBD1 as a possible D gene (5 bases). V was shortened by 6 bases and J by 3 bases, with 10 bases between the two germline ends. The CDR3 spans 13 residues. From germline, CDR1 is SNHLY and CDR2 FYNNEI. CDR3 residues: CASRLRGTDTQYF. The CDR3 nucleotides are TGTGCCAGCAGGCTAAGGGGTACAGATACGCAGTATTTT.

The CDR3 DNA is TGTGCCAGCAGCCTACGGGGGGAATCGAACACTGAAGCTTTCTTT. Protein: CASSLRGESNTEAFF. This sequence joins TRBV11-2 and TRBJ1-1; D may be TRBD1 (5 bases). Germline V gene lookup returns CDR1 SGHAT and CDR2 FQNNGV. This CDR3 contains 15 residues. Deletions cut 5 bases from V and 1 base from J, with 14 bases between. The full variable domain, with the rest looked up from reference TRBV11-2 and TRBJ1-1, is EAGVAQSPRYKIIEKRQSVAFWCNPISGHATLYWYQQILGQGPKLLIQFQNNGVVDDSQLPKDRFSAERLKGVDSTLKIQPAKLEDSAVYLCASSLRGESNTEAFFGQGTRLTVV.

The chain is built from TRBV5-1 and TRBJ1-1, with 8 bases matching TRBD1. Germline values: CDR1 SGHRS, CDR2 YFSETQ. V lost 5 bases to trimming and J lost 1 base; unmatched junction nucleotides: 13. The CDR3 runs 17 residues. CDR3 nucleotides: TGCGCCAGCAGTTCAGACAGGGGAAGGGATTCGAACACTGAAGCTTTCTTT. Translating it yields CASSSDRGRDSNTEAFF. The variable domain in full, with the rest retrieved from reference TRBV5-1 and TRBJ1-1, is KAGVTQTPRYLIKTRGQQVTLSCSPISGHRSVSWYQQTPGQGLQFLFEYFSETQRNKGNFPGRFSGRQFSNSRSEMNVSTLELGDSALYLCASSSDRGRDSNTEAFFGQGTRLTVV.

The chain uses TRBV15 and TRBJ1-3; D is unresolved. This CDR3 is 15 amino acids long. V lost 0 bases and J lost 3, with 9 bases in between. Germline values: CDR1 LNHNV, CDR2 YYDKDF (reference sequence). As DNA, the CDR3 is TGTGCCACCAGCAGAGATGTGACCGTTGGAAACACCATATATTTT. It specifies CATSRDVTVGNTIYF.

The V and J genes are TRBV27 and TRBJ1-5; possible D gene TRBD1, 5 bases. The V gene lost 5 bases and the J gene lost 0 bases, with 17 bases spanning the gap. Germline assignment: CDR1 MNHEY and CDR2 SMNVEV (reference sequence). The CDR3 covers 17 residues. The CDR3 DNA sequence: TGTGCCAGCAGTCGGGAAGGGACGGCCCTTAGCAATCAGCCCCAGCATTTT. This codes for CASSREGTALSNQPQHF.

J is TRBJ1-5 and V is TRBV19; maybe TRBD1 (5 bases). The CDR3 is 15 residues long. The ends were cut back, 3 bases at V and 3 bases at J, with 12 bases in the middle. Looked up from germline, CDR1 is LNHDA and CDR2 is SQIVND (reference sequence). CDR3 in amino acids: CASSIPGRVNQPQHF. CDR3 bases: TGTGCCAGTAGTATTCCCGGCAGGGTCAATCAGCCCCAGCATTTT.

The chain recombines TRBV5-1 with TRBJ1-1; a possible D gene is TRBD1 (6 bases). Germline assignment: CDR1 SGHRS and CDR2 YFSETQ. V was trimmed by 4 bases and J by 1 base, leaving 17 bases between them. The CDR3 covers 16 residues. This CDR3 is CASSRGARTQNTEAFF. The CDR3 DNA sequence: TGCGCCAGCAGCCGGGGGGCAAGGACGCAGAACACTGAAGCTTTCTTT.

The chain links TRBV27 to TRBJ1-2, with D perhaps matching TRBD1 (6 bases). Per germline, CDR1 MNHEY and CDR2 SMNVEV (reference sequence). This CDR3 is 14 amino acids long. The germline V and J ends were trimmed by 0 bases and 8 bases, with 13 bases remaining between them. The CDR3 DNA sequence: TGTGCCAGCAGTTTATCCCAAGGGACAAGAGGCTACACCTTC. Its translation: CASSLSQGTRGYTF.

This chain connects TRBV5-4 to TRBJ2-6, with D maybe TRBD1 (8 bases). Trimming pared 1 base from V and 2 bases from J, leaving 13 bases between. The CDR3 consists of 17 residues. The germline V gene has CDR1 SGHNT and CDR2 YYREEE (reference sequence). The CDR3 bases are TGTGCCAGCAGCTTGTGGACAGGGAGGGCTGGGGCCAACGTCCTGACTTTC. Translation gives CASSLWTGRAGANVLTF.

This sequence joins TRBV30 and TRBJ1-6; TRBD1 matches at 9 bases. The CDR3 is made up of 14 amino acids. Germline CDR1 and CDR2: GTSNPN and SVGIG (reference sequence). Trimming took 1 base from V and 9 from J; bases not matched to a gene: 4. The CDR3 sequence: CAWSEGQGGSPLHF. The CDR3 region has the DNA TGTGCCTGGAGTGAGGGACAGGGAGGTTCACCCCTCCACTTT.

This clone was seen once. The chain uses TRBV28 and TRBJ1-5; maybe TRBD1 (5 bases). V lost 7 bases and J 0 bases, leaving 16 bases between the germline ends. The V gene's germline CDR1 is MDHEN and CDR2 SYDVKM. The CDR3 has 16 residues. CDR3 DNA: TGTGCCAGCACCCTAGGGACGGGGAATAGCAATCAGCCCCAGCATTTT. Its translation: CASTLGTGNSNQPQHF. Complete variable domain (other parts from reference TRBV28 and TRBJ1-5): DVKVTQSSRYLVKRTGEKVFLECVQDMDHENMFWYRQDPGLGLRLIYFSYDVKMKEKGDIPEGYSVSREKKERFSLILESASTNQTSMYLCASTLGTGNSNQPQHFGDGTRLSIL.

The DNA for the CDR3 is TGTGCCAGCAGCTTATTCAGTTTGGTCAATGAGCAGTTCTTC. Protein: CASSLFSLVNEQFF. The chain recombines TRBV7-8 with TRBJ2-1; no definite D call. CDR3 length equals 14 residues. In germline, CDR1 is SGHVS, CDR2 FQNEAQ. V shed 2 bases and J shed 6 bases, with 11 bases lying between them.

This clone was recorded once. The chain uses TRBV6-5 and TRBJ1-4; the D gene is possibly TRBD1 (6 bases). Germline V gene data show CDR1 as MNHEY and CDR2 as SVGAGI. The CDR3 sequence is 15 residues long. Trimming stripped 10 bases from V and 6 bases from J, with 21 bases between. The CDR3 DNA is TGTGCCATCCCCCGGGGGGCGAGTTCGGATGAAAAACTGTTTTTT. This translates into CAIPRGASSDEKLFF.